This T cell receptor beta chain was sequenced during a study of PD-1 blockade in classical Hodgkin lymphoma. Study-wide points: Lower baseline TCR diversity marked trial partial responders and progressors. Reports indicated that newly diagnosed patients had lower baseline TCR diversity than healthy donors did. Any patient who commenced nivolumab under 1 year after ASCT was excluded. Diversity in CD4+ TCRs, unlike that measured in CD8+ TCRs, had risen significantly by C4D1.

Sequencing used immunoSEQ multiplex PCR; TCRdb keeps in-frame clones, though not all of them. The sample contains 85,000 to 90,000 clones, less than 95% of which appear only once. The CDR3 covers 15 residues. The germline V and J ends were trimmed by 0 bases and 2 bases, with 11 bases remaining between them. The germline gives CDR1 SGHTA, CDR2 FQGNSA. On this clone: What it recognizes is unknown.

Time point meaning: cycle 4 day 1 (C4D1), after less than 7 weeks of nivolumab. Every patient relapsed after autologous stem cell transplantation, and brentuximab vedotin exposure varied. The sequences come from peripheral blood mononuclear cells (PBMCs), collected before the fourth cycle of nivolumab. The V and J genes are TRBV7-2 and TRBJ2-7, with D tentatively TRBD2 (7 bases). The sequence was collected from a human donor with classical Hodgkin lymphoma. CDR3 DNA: TGTGCCAGCAGCTTAGCAGGGGGGGGAACCTACGAGCAGTACTTC. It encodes CASSLAGGGTYEQYF.